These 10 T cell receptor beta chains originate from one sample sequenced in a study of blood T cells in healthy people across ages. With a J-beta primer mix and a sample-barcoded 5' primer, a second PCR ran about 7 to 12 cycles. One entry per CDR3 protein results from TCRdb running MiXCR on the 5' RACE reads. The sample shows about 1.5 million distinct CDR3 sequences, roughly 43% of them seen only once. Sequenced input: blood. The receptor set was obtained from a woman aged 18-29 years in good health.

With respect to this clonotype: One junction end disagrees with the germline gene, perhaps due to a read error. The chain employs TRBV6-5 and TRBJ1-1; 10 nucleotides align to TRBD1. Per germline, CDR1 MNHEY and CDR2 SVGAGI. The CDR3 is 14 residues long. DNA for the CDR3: TGTACCAGCAAAAAGGGGACAGGGGCGACTGAAGCTTTCTTT. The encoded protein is CTSKKGTGATEAFF.

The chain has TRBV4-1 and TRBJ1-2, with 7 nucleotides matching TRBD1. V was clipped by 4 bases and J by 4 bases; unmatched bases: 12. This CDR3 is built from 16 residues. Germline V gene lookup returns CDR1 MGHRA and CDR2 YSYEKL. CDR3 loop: CASSLRGGGAGYGYTF. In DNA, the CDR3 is TGCGCCAGCAGCCTTCGGGGAGGGGGCGCTGGCTATGGCTACACCTTC.

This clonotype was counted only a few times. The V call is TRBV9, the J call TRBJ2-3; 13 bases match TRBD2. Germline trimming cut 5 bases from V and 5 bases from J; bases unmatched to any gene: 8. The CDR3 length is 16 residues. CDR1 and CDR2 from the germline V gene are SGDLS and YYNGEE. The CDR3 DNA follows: TGTGCCAGCAGTGTGGGACTAGCGGGAAAAAGAGATACGCAGTATTTT. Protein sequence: CASSVGLAGKRDTQYF.

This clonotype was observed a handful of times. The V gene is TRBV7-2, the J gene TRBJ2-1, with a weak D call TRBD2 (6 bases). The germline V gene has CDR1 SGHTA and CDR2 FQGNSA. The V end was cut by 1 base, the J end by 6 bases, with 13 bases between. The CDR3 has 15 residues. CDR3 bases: TGTGCCAGCAGCTTAGGCGGGGCTCAAATCAATGAGCAGTTCTTC. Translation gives CASSLGGAQINEQFF.

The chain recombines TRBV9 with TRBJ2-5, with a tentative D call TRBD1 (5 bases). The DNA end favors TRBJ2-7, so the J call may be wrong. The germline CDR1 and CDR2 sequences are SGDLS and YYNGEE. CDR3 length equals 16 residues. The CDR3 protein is CASTPGPGIYLREQYF. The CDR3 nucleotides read TGTGCCAGCACCCCCGGGCCAGGGATCTATCTACGCGAGCAGTACTTC.

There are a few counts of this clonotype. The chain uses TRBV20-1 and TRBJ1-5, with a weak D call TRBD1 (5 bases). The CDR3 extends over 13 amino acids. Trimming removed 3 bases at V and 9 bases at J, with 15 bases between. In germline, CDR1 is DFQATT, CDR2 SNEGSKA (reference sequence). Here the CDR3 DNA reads TGCAGTGCTAGTGGACACGAGGCCCGGCCCCAGCATTTT. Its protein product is CSASGHEARPQHF.

This CDR3 reads CASGRSGALSGNQPQHF. The CDR3 DNA follows: TGTGCCAGCGGACGGTCAGGAGCCTTATCTGGCAATCAGCCCCAGCATTTT. V and J are TRBV6-1 and TRBJ1-5; no clear D. Deletions cut 8 bases from V and 2 bases from J, with 22 bases between. Germline V lookup: CDR1 MNHNS, CDR2 SASEGT. CDR3 length equals 17 residues.

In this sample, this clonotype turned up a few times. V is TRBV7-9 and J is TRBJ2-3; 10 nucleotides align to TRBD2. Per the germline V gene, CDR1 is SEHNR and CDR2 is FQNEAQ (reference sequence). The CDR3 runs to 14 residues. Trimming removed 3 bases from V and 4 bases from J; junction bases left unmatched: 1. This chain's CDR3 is CASSFGTSADTQYF. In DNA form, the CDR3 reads TGTGCCAGCAGCTTCGGGACTAGCGCAGATACGCAGTATTTT.

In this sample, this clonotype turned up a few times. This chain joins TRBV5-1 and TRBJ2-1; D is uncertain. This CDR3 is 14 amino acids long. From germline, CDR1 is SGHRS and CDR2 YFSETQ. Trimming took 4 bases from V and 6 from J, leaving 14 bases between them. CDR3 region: CASSPEPPRNEQFF. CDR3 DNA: TGCGCCAGCAGCCCCGAGCCGCCCCGCAATGAGCAGTTCTTC.

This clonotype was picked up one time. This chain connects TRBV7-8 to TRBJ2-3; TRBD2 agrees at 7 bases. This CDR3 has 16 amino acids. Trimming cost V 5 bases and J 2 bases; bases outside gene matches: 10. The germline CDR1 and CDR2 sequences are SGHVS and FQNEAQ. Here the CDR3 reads CASSSHSGRVTDTQYF. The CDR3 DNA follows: TGTGCCAGCAGCAGTCATTCGGGGAGGGTCACAGATACGCAGTATTTT.